These T cell receptor beta chains were read from a single sample in a study of type 1 regulatory T cells. From the reads, TCRdb called clonotypes with MiXCR, one entry per CDR3 protein. The sample includes 80,000 to 100,000 distinct CDR3 sequences, about 28% seen only once; the top ten take around 2.3%. Specimen: CD4+ T cells, either the whole sample or a sorted fraction (not recorded which). These receptors were obtained from a human donor in good health. Both conserved end residues are part of each CDR3. D genes are given only for firm matches. Size tells how often a clone was seen (once, few, many) or the class of an expanded clone, and some rows leave it out.

CDR3 length: 17
V gene: TRBV7-9
D gene: TRBD2
clone size: few
J gene: TRBJ2-3
CDR3 DNA: TGTGCCAGCAGCCGAACTAGCGGGGGGCTTAACACAGATACGCAGTATTTT
CDR3 protein: CASSRTSGGLNTDTQYF

CDR3 length: 12
V gene: TRBV12-3/TRBV12-4
D gene: NA
clone size: few
J gene: TRBJ2-1
CDR3 DNA: TGTGCCAGCAGTTTCGGATATAATGAGCAGTTCTTC
CDR3 protein: CASSFGYNEQFF

CDR3 length: 14
V gene: TRBV6-1
D gene: NA
clone size: few
J gene: TRBJ2-2
CDR3 DNA: TGTGCCAGCAGTGAAGTACGGAACACCGGGGAGCTGTTTTTT
CDR3 protein: CASSEVRNTGELFF

CDR3 length: 13
V gene: TRBV20-1
D gene: TRBD1
clone size: few
J gene: TRBJ2-5
CDR3 DNA: TGCAGTGCTCCCGGGACAGGGGGGGAGACCCAGTACTTC
CDR3 protein: CSAPGTGGETQYF

CDR3 length: 17
V gene: TRBV4-1
D gene: TRBD2
clone size: NA
J gene: TRBJ2-3
CDR3 DNA: TGCGCCAGCAGCCAGCGACTAGCGGGAGTTAGCACAGATACGCAGTATTTT
CDR3 protein: CASSQRLAGVSTDTQYF

CDR3 length: 15
V gene: TRBV3-1
D gene: NA
clone size: few
J gene: TRBJ2-7
CDR3 DNA: TGTGCCAGCAGCCGAGATAAACTAGCTACCTACGAGCAGTACTTC
CDR3 protein: CASSRDKLATYEQYF

CDR3 length: 14
V gene: TRBV7-8
D gene: NA
clone size: medium-sized
J gene: TRBJ1-2
CDR3 DNA: TGTGCCAGCAGCATCCAACAGGGTGCCTATGGCTACACCTTC
CDR3 protein: CASSIQQGAYGYTF

CDR3 length: 13
V gene: TRBV20-1
D gene: TRBD1
clone size: few
J gene: TRBJ2-1
CDR3 DNA: TGCAGTGCCAGACAGGGGACCTACAATGAGCAGTTCTTC
CDR3 protein: CSARQGTYNEQFF

CDR3 length: 14
V gene: TRBV7-2
D gene: NA
clone size: few
J gene: TRBJ2-3
CDR3 DNA: TGTGCCAGCAGCTTCGATACAGAAACAGATACGCAGTATTTT
CDR3 protein: CASSFDTETDTQYF

CDR3 length: 17
V gene: TRBV12-3/TRBV12-4
D gene: NA
clone size: few
J gene: TRBJ2-1
CDR3 DNA: TGTGCCAGCAGTGACCGGGGAACGAGGACCCGATACAATGAGCAGTTCTTC
CDR3 protein: CASSDRGTRTRYNEQFF

CDR3 length: 14
V gene: TRBV12-3/TRBV12-4
D gene: NA
clone size: few
J gene: TRBJ1-5
CDR3 DNA: TGTGCCAGCAGTTCCGGGCGAGCAAATCAGCCCCAGCATTTT
CDR3 protein: CASSSGRANQPQHF

CDR3 length: 16
V gene: TRBV12-3/TRBV12-4
D gene: TRBD2
clone size: NA
J gene: TRBJ2-3
CDR3 DNA: TGTGCCAGCAGTTTATTCGGCGGGAGCCCCCCAGATACGCAGTATTTT
CDR3 protein: CASSLFGGSPPDTQYF

CDR3 length: 18
V gene: TRBV19
D gene: TRBD2
clone size: NA
J gene: TRBJ2-1
CDR3 DNA: TGTGCCAGTAGTATAATCGGTAAATTGGGACTAGCGGGAAATGAGCAGTTCTTC
CDR3 protein: CASSIIGKLGLAGNEQFF

CDR3 length: 15
V gene: TRBV5-1
D gene: NA
clone size: NA
J gene: TRBJ2-3
CDR3 DNA: TGCGCCAGCAGCTGGAACAGGGCTTTCACAGATACGCAGTATTTT
CDR3 protein: CASSWNRAFTDTQYF

CDR3 length: 15
V gene: TRBV28
D gene: NA
clone size: many
J gene: TRBJ2-7
CDR3 DNA: TGTGCCAGTCGTCCAGGGTTTGTAGCCTCCTACGAGCAGTACTTC
CDR3 protein: CASRPGFVASYEQYF

CDR3 length: 14
V gene: TRBV5-1
D gene: NA
clone size: NA
J gene: TRBJ2-7
CDR3 DNA: TGCGCCAGCAGCTTGGGGACCGGGAACTACGAGCAGTACTTC
CDR3 protein: CASSLGTGNYEQYF